The source of this T cell receptor (beta chain) is a study of beta chain features in type 1 diabetes. Study summary: Examination covered under 110 million sorted cells spanning all samples. Findings and limits, study-wide: Unsettled here was the matter of whether HLA type influences TCRB rearrangement.

As every portion of the isolated RNA was reverse transcribed, the sequencing read expressed TCRB transcripts. Generated by immunoSEQ multiplex PCR, the TCRdb table keeps only in-frame clones and is missing some. The sample contains some 200,000 clones, roughly a tenth of which appear only once. This clone was counted between two and nine times. Its antigen is currently unknown. Germline V CDR1 and CDR2: SGHVS, FNYEAQ. The CDR3 consists of 16 residues. V gave up 4 bases and J gave up 0 bases, with 14 bases separating them. The source of this sequence is a man in his late teens or twenties in good health. This rearrangement joins TRBV7-6 to TRBJ2-3, with D uncertain. Specimen: central memory CD4+ T cells from blood. CDR3 coding DNA: TGTGCCAGCAGCTCGTACCGGAGATCTAGCACAGATACGCAGTATTTT. Its protein product is CASSSYRRSSTDTQYF.